This entry lists 10 T cell receptor beta chains sequenced from one sample in a study of T-cell memory formation after mild COVID-19. In TCRdb, the 5' RACE reads were re-called with MiXCR into one record per CDR3 protein. Of roughly 14,000 distinct CDR3 sequences listed, around 21% are singletons. The sequenced sample consisted of PBMCs or a T cell subset sorted from them (not recorded which). Receptors were obtained from a young man who had mild COVID-19 (a few samples of this study predate the infection). Cell type and time point are not known.

V is TRBV5-1 and J is TRBJ2-5; no clear D gene. Germline CDR1 and CDR2: SGHRS and YFSETQ. The V gene lost 0 bases and the J gene lost 0 bases, with 6 bases spanning the gap. This CDR3 spans 14 amino acids. The CDR3 reads CASSLASYQETQYF. CDR3 coding DNA: TGCGCCAGCAGCTTGGCGTCGTACCAAGAGACCCAGTACTTC.

This clonotype was seen at least ten times. The rearrangement uses TRBV5-5 and TRBJ2-1; D gene ambiguous. The CDR3 length is 14 residues. CDR1 is SGHKS, CDR2 YYEKEE, per germline (reference sequence). The ends were cut back, 5 bases at V and 0 bases at J, with 9 bases in the middle. CDR3 bases: TGTGCCAGCAGTTCTTGGGACTCCTACAATGAGCAGTTCTTC. It translates to CASSSWDSYNEQFF.

This clonotype was seen ten or more times. The V gene is TRBV7-2, the J gene TRBJ2-7, with unresolved D. V lost 5 bases to trimming and J lost 6 bases, with 14 bases between them. The CDR3 is made up of 13 amino acids. Per the germline V gene, CDR1 is SGHTA and CDR2 is FQGNSA. CDR3 amino acids: CASSPLPWSEQYF. CDR3 bases: TGTGCCAGCAGCCCTCTTCCTTGGTCCGAGCAGTACTTC.

Many counts were recorded for this clonotype. This sequence joins TRBV4-1 and TRBJ2-1, with a weak D call TRBD2 (7 bases). CDR1 is MGHRA, CDR2 YSYEKL, per germline. This CDR3 spans 15 amino acids. V lost 5 bases and J 4 bases, leaving 15 bases between the germline ends. The CDR3 DNA is TGCGCCAGCAGCTACCCACGGGGGGCATACAATGAGCAGTTCTTC. Translation: CASSYPRGAYNEQFF.

This clonotype was picked up many times. V and J are TRBV2 and TRBJ1-3; no firm D call. V shed 7 bases and J shed 0 bases, with 7 bases lying between them. The CDR3 is made up of 13 amino acids. From germline, CDR1 is SNHLY and CDR2 FYNNEI. The CDR3, as DNA: TGTGCCAGCACCCGGGACTCTGGAAACACCATATATTTT. Its translation is CASTRDSGNTIYF.

The chain carries TRBV4-1 and TRBJ1-2; D not resolved. This CDR3 is built from 12 residues. Germline V gene data show CDR1 as MGHRA and CDR2 as YSYEKL. Trimming pared 1 base from V and 5 bases from J, leaving 5 bases between. The CDR3 loop reads CASSQAGYGYTF. CDR3 coding DNA: TGCGCCAGCAGCCAAGCGGGGTATGGCTACACCTTC.

A word on this clonotype: A much larger clone sits a single nucleotide away, making a read error possible. This chain joins TRBV6-5 and TRBJ1-1, with D hard to call. The germline V gene encodes CDR1 MNHEY and CDR2 SVGAGI. The CDR3 covers 13 residues. CDR3 in amino acids: CASSYSWGTEDFF. CDR3 bases: TGTGCCAGCAGTTACTCGTGGGGAACTGAAGATTTCTTT.

This clonotype was observed a handful of times. V is TRBV25-1 and J is TRBJ1-2; maybe TRBD1 (5 bases). The germline CDR1 and CDR2 sequences are MGHDK and SYGVNS. The CDR3 runs 17 residues. Between the trimmed V and J ends, which lost 4 bases and 3 bases, there was a span of 21 bases. In DNA form, the CDR3 reads TGTGCCAGCAGTGGATCCCACGGGGGGTGGAACCACTATGGCTACACCTTC. Encoded protein: CASSGSHGGWNHYGYTF.

The rearrangement joins TRBV7-2 to TRBJ1-1; unclear D gene. The germline CDR1 and CDR2 sequences are SGHTA and FQGNSA. This CDR3 has 12 amino acids. Trimming left V 6 bases short and J 5 bases short, with 10 bases between. CDR3 amino acids: CASSLRVTEAFF. The CDR3, as DNA: TGTGCCAGCAGTCTCCGGGTGACTGAAGCTTTCTTT.

This clonotype was observed at least ten times. The genes are TRBV4-3 and TRBJ1-2; 7 nucleotides match TRBD1. The CDR3 is 14 residues long. From germline, CDR1 is LGHNA and CDR2 YSLEER. Trimming cost V 0 bases and J 3 bases; bases outside gene matches: 1. The CDR3 loop is CASSQDRGDYGYTF. CDR3 nucleotides: TGCGCCAGCAGCCAAGACAGGGGGGACTATGGCTACACCTTC.